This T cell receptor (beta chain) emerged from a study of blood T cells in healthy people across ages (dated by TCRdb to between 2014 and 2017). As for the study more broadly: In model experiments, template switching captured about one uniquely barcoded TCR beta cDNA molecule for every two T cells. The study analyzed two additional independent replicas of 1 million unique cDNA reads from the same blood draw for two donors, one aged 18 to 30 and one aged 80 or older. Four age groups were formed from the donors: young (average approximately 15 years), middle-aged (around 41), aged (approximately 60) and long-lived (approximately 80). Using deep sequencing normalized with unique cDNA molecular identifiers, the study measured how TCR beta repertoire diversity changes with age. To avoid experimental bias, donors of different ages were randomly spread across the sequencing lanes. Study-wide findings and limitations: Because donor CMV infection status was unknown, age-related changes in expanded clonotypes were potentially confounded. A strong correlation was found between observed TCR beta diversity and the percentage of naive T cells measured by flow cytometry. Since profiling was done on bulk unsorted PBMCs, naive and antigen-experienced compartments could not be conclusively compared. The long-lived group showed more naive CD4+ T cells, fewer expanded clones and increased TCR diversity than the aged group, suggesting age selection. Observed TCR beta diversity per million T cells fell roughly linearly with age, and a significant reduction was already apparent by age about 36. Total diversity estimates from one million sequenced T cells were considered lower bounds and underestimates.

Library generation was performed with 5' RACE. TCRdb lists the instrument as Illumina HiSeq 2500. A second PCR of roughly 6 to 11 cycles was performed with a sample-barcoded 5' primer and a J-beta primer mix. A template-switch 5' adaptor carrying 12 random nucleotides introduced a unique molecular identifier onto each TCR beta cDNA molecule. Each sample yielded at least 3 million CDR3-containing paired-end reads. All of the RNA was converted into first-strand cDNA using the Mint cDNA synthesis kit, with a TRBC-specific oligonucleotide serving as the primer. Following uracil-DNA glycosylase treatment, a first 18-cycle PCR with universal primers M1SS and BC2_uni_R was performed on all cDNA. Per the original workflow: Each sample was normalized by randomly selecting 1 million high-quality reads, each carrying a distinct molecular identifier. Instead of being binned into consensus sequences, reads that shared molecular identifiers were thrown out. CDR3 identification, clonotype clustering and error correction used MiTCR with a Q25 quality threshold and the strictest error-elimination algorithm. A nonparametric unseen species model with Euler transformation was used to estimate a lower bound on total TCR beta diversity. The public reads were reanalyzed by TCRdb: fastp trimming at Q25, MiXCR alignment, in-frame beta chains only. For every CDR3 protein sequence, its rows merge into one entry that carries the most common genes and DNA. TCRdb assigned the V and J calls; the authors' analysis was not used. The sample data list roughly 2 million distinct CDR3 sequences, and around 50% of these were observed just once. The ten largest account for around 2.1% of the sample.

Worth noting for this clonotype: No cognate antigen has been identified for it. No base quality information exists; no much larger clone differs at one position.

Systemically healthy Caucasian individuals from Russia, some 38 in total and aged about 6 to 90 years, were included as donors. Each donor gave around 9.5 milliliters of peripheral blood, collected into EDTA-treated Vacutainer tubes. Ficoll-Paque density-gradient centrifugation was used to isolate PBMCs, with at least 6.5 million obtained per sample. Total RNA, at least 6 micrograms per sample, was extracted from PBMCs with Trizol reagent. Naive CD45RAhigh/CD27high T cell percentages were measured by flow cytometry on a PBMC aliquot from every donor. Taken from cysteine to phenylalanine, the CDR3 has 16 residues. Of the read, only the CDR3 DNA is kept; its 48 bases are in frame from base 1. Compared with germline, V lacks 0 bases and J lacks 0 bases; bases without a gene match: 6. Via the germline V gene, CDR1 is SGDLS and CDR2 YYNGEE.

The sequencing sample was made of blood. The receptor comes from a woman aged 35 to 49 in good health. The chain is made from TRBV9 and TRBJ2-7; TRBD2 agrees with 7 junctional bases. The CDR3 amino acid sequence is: CASSVGSGTPSYEQYF. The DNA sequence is TGTGCCAGCAGCGTAGGGAGCGGGACGCCCTCCTACGAGCAGTACTTC.